This TCR beta chain was observed in a study of CD8 T cells in acute hepatitis C reinfection. The CDR3 covers 14 residues. V lost 1 base and J lost 2, with 5 bases in between. Germline values: CDR1 MGHRA, CDR2 YSYEKL. General observations from the study: Overrepresentation in the naive pool did not explain the preferential TRBV04 and TRBV06 usage seen in all groups.

Time point in this sample: naive CD8 control sorted from an acute-time-point sample. Only in-frame clones appear in the TCRdb table, and some are missing; sequencing was by immunoSEQ multiplex PCR. This table has around 34,000 clones, around nine tenths appearing once. Note on this clone: The antigen remains undetermined.

Sequenced material: naive CD8+ T cells from PBMCs. This receptor was obtained from a man aged 25-40 years with chronic hepatitis C. The V gene is TRBV4-1, the J gene TRBJ2-2; D is undetermined. The CDR3 loop is CASSQALNTGELFF. DNA of the CDR3: TGCGCCAGCAGCCAAGCCCTTAACACCGGGGAGCTGTTTTTT.